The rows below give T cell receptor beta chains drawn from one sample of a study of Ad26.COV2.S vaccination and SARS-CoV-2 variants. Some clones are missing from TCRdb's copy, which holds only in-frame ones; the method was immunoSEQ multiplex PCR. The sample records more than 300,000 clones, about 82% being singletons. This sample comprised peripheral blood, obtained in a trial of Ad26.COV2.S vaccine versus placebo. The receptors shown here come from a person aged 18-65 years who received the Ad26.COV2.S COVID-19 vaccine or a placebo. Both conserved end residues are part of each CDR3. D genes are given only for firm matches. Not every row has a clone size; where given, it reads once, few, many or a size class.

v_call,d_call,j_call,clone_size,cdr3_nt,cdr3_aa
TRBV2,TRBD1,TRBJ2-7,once,TGTGCCAGCAGTGAAGCTGCCCAGGGGGCCTACGAGCAGTACTTC,CASSEAAQGAYEQYF
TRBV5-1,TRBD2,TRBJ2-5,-,TGCGCCAGCAGCACTGACGCGACTAGCGGGGGGGAAGAGACCCAGTACTTC,CASSTDATSGGEETQYF
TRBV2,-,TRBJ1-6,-,TGTGCCAGCAGTGGGGCTTATAATTCACCCCTCCACTTT,CASSGAYNSPLHF
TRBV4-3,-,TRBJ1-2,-,TGCGCCAGCAGCCAAGAAGGACCGAACCCCTATGGCTACACCTTC,CASSQEGPNPYGYTF
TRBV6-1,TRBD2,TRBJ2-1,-,TGTGCCAGCAGTGAGGGACTAGTTGTCTGGAATGAGCAGTTCTTC,CASSEGLVVWNEQFF
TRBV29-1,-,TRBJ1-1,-,TGCAGCGTCTCCGACTCACGCGAAGCTTTCTTT,CSVSDSREAFF
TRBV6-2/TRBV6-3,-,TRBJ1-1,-,TGTGCCAGCAGTTACTCGGCACATATGAACACTGAAGCTTTCTTT,CASSYSAHMNTEAFF
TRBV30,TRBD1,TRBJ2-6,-,TGTGCCTGGATAGAGGGGGCCTCTGGGGCCAACGTCCTGACTTTC,CAWIEGASGANVLTF
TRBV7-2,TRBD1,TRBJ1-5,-,TGTGCCAGCAGCCCGGACAGGGGGAGCGGGCAGCCCCAGCATTTT,CASSPDRGSGQPQHF
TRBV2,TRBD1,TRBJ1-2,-,TGTGCCAGCAGGGGACAGGGGGATAGCTATGGCTACACCTTC,CASRGQGDSYGYTF
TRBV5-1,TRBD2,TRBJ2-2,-,TGCGCCAGCAGCGAGGGACTAGCGGGCCCCGACGGGGAGCTGTTTTTT,CASSEGLAGPDGELFF
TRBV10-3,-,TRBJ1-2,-,TGTGCCATCAGTGACGCGGATTATTATGGCTACACCTTC,CAISDADYYGYTF